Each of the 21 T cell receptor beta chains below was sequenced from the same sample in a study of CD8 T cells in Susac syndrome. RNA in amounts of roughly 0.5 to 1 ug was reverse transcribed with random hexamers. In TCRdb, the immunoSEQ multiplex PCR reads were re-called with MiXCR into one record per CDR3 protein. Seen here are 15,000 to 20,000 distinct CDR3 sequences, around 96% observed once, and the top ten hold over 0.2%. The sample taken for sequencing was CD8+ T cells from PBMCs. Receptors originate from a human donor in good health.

CDR3 in amino acids: CASSPLPTNNEQFF. The CDR3 nucleotides read TGTGCCAGCAGTCCCCTTCCTACGAACAATGAGCAGTTCTTC. This sequence joins TRBV27 and TRBJ2-1; D is ambiguous. Germline CDR1 MNHEY, CDR2 SMNVEV (reference sequence). Between the trimmed V and J ends, which lost 5 bases and 5 bases, there was a span of 13 bases. The CDR3 runs 14 residues.

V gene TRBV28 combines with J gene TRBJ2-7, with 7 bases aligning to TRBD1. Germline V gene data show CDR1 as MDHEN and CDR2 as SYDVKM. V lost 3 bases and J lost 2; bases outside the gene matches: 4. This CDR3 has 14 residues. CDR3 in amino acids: CASSFAGGTYEQYF. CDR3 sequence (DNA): TGTGCCAGCAGTTTCGCAGGGGGAACCTACGAGCAGTACTTC.

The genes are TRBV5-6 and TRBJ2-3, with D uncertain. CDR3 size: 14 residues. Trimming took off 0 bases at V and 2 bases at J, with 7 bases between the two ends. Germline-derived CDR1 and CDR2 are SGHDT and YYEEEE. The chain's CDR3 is CASSLVSYTDTQYF. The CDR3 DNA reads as TGTGCCAGCAGCTTGGTGTCTTACACAGATACGCAGTATTTT.

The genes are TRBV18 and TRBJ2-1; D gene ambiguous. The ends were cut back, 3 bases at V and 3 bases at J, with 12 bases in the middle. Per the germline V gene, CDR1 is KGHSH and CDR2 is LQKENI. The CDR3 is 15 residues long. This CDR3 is CASSPVVSGYNEQFF. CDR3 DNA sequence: TGTGCCAGCTCACCCGTAGTATCGGGCTACAATGAGCAGTTCTTC.

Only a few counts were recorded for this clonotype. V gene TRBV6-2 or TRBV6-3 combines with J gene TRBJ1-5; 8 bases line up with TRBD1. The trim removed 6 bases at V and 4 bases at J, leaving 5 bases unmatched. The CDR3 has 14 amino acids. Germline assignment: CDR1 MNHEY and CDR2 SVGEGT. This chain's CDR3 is CASSADRENQPQHF. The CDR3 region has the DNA TGTGCCAGCAGCGCGGACAGGGAAAATCAGCCCCAGCATTTT.

This CDR3 reads CASSLMKQRGDNEQFF. As DNA, the CDR3 is TGTGCCAGCAGCTTAATGAAGCAGCGGGGGGACAATGAGCAGTTCTTC. The genes are TRBV7-6 and TRBJ2-1; 9 bases map to TRBD2. V was pared by 2 bases and J by 5 bases, with 7 bases of the junction left unmatched. The CDR3 loop spans 16 amino acids. Germline-derived CDR1 and CDR2 are SGHVS and FNYEAQ.

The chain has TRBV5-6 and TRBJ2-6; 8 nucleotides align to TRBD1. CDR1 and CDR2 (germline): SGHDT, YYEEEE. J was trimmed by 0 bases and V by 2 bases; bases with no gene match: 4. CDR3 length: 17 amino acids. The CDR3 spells CASSLGTGGSGANVLTF. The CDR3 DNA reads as TGTGCCAGCAGCTTAGGGACAGGCGGCTCTGGGGCCAACGTCCTGACTTTC.

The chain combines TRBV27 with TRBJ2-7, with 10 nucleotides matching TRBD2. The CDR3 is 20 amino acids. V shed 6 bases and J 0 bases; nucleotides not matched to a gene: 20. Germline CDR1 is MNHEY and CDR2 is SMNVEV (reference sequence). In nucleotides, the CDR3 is TGTGCCAGCAGCAATCAGGGGGCACTAGCGGGACCGTTAAGCTCCTACGAGCAGTACTTC. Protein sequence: CASSNQGALAGPLSSYEQYF.

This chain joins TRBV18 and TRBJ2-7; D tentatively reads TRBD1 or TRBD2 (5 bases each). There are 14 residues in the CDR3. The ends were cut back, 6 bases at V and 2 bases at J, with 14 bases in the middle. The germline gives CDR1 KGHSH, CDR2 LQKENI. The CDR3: CASSLGTVTYEQYV. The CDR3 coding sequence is TGTGCCAGCTCTCTCGGGACGGTGACCTACGAGCAGTACGTC.

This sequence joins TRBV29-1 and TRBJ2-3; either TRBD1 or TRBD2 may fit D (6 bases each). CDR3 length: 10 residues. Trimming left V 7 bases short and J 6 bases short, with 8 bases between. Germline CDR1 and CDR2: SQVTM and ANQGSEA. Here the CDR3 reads CSEGGDTQYF. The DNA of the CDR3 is TGCAGCGAAGGGGGGGATACGCAGTATTTT.

The CDR3 spells CASSFLAGGPNEQFF. The CDR3 bases are TGTGCCAGCAGCTTCTTAGCGGGAGGGCCTAATGAGCAGTTCTTC. This chain uses TRBV7-2 with TRBJ2-1, with 11 bases lining up with TRBD2. This CDR3 region has 15 residues. CDR1 and CDR2 (germline): SGHTA, FQGNSA. V gave up 3 bases and J gave up 7 bases; unmatched junction bases: 5.

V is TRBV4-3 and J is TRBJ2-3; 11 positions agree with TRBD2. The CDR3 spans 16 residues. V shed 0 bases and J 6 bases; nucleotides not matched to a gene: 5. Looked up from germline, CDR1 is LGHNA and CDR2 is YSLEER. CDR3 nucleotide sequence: TGCGCCAGCAGCCAAGATCTGACTAGCGGGATGGATACGCAGTATTTT. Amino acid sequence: CASSQDLTSGMDTQYF.

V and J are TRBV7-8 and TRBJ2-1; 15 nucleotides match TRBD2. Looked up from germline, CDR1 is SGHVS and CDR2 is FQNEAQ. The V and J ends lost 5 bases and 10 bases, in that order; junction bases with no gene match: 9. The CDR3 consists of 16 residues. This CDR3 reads CASSRGLAGGPREQFF. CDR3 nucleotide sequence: TGTGCCAGCAGCCGAGGACTAGCGGGAGGGCCGAGGGAGCAGTTCTTC. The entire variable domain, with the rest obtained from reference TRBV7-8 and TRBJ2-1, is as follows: GAGVSQSPRYKVAKRGQDVALRCDPISGHVSLFWYQQALGQGPEFLTYFQNEAQLDKSGLPSDRFFAERPEGSVSTLKIQRTQQEDSAVYLCASSRGLAGGPREQFFGPGTRLTVL.

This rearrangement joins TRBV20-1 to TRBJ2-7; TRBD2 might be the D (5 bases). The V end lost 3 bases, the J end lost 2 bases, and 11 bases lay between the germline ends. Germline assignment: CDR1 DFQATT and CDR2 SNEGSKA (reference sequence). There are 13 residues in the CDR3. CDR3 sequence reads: CSASGADAYEQYF. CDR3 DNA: TGCAGTGCTAGTGGAGCGGATGCCTACGAGCAGTACTTC.

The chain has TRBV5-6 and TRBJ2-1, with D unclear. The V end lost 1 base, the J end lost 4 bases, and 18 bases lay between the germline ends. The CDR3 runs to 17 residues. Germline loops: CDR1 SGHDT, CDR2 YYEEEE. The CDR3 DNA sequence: TGTGCCAGCAGCTTGAGCTCGGCCTATCGGGTTTACAATGAGCAGTTCTTC. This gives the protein CASSLSSAYRVYNEQFF.

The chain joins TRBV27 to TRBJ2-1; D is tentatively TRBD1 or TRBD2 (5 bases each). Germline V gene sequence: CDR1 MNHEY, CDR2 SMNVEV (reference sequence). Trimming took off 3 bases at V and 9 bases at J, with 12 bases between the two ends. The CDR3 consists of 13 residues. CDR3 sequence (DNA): TGTGCCAGCAGTTTGAACGGGGCTCTTGAGCAGTTCTTC. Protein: CASSLNGALEQFF.

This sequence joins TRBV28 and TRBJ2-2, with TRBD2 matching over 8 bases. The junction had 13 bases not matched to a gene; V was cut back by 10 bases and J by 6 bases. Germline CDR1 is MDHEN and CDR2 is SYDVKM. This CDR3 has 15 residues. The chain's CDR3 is CATLTSREGPGELFF. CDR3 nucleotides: TGTGCCACCCTGACCTCCCGGGAGGGCCCCGGGGAGCTGTTTTTT.

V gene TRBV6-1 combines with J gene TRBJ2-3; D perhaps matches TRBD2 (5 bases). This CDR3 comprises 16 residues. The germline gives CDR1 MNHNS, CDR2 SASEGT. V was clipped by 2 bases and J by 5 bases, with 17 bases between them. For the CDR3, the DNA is TGTGCCAGCAGTGAACTACGGGAACCTGGAGAAGATACGCAGTATTTT. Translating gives CASSELREPGEDTQYF.

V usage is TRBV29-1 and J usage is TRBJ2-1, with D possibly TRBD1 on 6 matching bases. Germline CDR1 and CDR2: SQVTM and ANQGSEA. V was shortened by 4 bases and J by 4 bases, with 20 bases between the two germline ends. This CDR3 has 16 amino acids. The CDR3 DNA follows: TGCAGCGTTGTTTTCGGGACAAGTATATTTTACAATGAGCAGTTCTTC. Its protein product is CSVVFGTSIFYNEQFF.

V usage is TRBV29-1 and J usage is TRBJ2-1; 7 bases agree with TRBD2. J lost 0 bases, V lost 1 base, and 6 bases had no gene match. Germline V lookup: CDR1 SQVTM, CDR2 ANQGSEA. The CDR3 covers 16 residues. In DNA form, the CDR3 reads TGCAGCGTTGAAGGGCTGGCGGGAGCCTCCTACAATGAGCAGTTCTTC. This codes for CSVEGLAGASYNEQFF.

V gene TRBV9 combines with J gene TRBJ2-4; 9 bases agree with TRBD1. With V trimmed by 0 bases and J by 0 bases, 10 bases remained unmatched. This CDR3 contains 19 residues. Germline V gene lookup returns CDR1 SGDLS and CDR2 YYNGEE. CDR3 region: CASSVEDRGEGQAKNIQYF. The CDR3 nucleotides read TGTGCCAGCAGCGTAGAGGACAGGGGAGAGGGGCAAGCCAAAAACATTCAGTACTTC.